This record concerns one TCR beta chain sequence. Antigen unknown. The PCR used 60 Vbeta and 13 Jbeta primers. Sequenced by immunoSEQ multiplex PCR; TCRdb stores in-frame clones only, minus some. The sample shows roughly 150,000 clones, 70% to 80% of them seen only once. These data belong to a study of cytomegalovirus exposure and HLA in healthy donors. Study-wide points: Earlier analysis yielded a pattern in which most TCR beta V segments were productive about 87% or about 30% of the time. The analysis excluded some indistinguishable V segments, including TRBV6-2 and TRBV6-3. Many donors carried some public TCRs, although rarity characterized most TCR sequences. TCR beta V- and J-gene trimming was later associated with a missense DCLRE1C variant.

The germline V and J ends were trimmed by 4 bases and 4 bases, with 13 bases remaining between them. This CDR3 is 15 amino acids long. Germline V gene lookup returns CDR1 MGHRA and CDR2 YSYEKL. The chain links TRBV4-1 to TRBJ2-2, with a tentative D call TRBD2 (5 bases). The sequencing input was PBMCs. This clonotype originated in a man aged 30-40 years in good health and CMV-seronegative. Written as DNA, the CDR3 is TGCGCCAGCAGCCGTGTAGAGGGAATCACCGGGGAGCTGTTTTTT. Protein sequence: CASSRVEGITGELFF.